Below are 28 T cell receptor beta chains sequenced from a single sample in a study of Ad26.COV2.S vaccination and SARS-CoV-2 variants. Regarding treatment: around 19 received Ad26.COV2.S at low or high dose, single or two shots; about 5 received placebo; per-sample allocation not given. Material that was analyzed had been drawn on day 63 after the first vaccine or placebo injection. Libraries were prepared by immunoSEQ multiplex PCR; TCRdb keeps only in-frame clonotypes and omits some of them. The table records some 410,000 clones, approximately 92% of them present only once. The source material was peripheral blood, sampled in a trial of Ad26.COV2.S vaccine versus placebo. Receptors originate from a person aged 18 to 59 who received the Ad26.COV2.S COVID-19 vaccine or a placebo.

The V gene is TRBV7-2, the J gene TRBJ2-4; D is tentatively TRBD1 or TRBD2 (5 bases each). The V end was cut by 3 bases, the J end by 2 bases, with 14 bases between. CDR1 SGHTA and CDR2 FQGNSA come from the germline V gene. The CDR3 length is 16 residues. CDR3 in amino acids: CASSLYTGLSKNIQYF. In DNA form, the CDR3 reads TGTGCCAGCAGCTTGTATACGGGGCTGTCCAAAAACATTCAGTACTTC.

The chain links TRBV28 to TRBJ1-1; D is ambiguous. V dropped 4 bases and J dropped 5 bases, with 11 bases sitting between them. The CDR3 is 13 residues long. Germline V CDR1 and CDR2: MDHEN, SYDVKM. The CDR3 nucleotides are TGTGCCAGCAGTTCCCTAGTGGTGACTGAAGCTTTCTTT. As protein: CASSSLVVTEAFF.

This clone occurred a few times. The V and J genes are TRBV7-9 and TRBJ2-7, with D tentatively TRBD2 (6 bases). The germline V gene has CDR1 SEHNR and CDR2 FQNEAQ (reference sequence). This CDR3 is built from 14 residues. The germline V and J ends were trimmed by 9 bases and 2 bases, with 17 bases remaining between them. The CDR3 nucleotides read TGTGCCAGTTCCGCCGGGACTCCCCCCTACGAGCAGTACTTC. Translating gives CASSAGTPPYEQYF.

The J gene is TRBJ2-2, the V gene TRBV7-2; D is unresolved. The V end was cut by 0 bases, the J end by 6 bases, with 8 bases between. The CDR3 has 14 residues. CDR1 SGHTA and CDR2 FQGNSA come from the germline V gene. CDR3 in amino acids: CASSLALGPGELFF. The CDR3 nucleotides read TGTGCCAGCAGCTTAGCCCTAGGTCCCGGGGAGCTGTTTTTT.

The genes are TRBV30 and TRBJ1-5, with 8 bases matching TRBD1. The length of the CDR3 is 16 residues. The germline V gene has CDR1 GTSNPN and CDR2 SVGIG (reference sequence). V lost 2 bases, J lost 4 bases, and 10 bases stayed unmatched. CDR3 in amino acids: CAWSQPYRQGNQPQHF. CDR3 bases: TGTGCCTGGAGTCAACCTTATCGACAGGGGAATCAGCCCCAGCATTTT.

This clone was counted a few times. The V and J genes are TRBV7-9 and TRBJ1-5; a weak D match, TRBD1 (5 bases). This CDR3 is built from 15 residues. Germline V lookup: CDR1 SEHNR, CDR2 FQNEAQ (reference sequence). V dropped 1 base and J dropped 7 bases, with 14 bases sitting between them. The CDR3 coding sequence is TGTGCCAGCAGCTTAGGGGAGGGGTTTGTACAGCCCCAGCATTTT. It yields the protein CASSLGEGFVQPQHF.

The J gene is TRBJ2-7, the V gene TRBV19; 11 bases map to TRBD2. Per the germline V gene, CDR1 is LNHDA and CDR2 is SQIVND (reference sequence). Trimming took 5 bases from V and 3 from J; bases not matched to a gene: 6. CDR3 size: 15 residues. Here the CDR3 DNA reads TGTGCCAGTAGTCCCTCTAGCGGGGGGAACTACGAGCAGTACTTC. This translates into CASSPSSGGNYEQYF.

The chain employs TRBV9 and TRBJ1-4; 9 bases are a match to TRBD1. The CDR3 sequence is 16 residues long. The germline gives CDR1 SGDLS, CDR2 YYNGEE. With V trimmed by 0 bases and J by 5 bases, 5 bases remained unmatched. CDR3 loop: CASSVEPGTGNEKLFF. The CDR3 DNA follows: TGTGCCAGCAGCGTAGAACCCGGGACAGGGAATGAAAAACTGTTTTTT.

This clone occurred many times. V usage is TRBV7-2 and J usage is TRBJ2-7; D remains ambiguous. The CDR3 totals 15 residues. Germline V gene lookup returns CDR1 SGHTA and CDR2 FQGNSA. Trimming took 3 bases from V and 2 from J, leaving 14 bases between them. CDR3 DNA: TGTGCCAGCAGCTTCAGGCAGGTTGGGGCCTACGAGCAGTACTTC. Translation: CASSFRQVGAYEQYF.

The chain couples TRBV11-2 to TRBJ2-5; 9 bases are shared with TRBD1. After removal of 6 bases from V and 6 bases from J, the junction contained 5 bases not matched to a gene. The CDR3 has 13 residues. The germline V gene has CDR1 SGHAT and CDR2 FQNNGV. The CDR3 DNA reads TGTGCCAGCAGTCTGGACAGGGGACAGACCCAGTACTTC. This translates into CASSLDRGQTQYF.

The chain links TRBV6-5 to TRBJ1-6, with 7 bases matching TRBD1. The CDR3 runs 14 residues. Germline V gene data show CDR1 as MNHEY and CDR2 as SVGAGI. The V and J ends lost 11 bases and 2 bases, in that order; junction bases with no gene match: 6. CDR3 protein: CAGTQGPYNSPLHF. Here the CDR3 DNA reads TGTGCCGGAACACAGGGGCCCTATAATTCACCCCTCCACTTT.

The genes are TRBV2 and TRBJ1-6, with D tentatively TRBD1 (6 bases). CDR3 length: 18 amino acids. CDR1 is SNHLY and CDR2 is FYNNEI in the germline V gene. Trimming cost V 5 bases and J 7 bases, with 24 bases left between them. CDR3 sequence reads: CASSTGTRRSILNSPLHF. The DNA for the CDR3 is TGTGCCAGCAGTACCGGGACAAGGCGATCTATTTTAAATTCACCCCTCCACTTT.

CDR3 in DNA: TGCAGCGTTGAACTTAGCGGGGGGACCGGGGAGCTGTTTTTT. Translated, it gives CSVELSGGTGELFF. V and J are TRBV29-1 and TRBJ2-2; TRBD2 matches at 10 bases. This CDR3 is built from 14 residues. Per germline, CDR1 SQVTM and CDR2 ANQGSEA. The trim removed 2 bases at V and 5 bases at J, leaving 2 bases unmatched.

This chain joins TRBV6-5 and TRBJ2-7, with D perhaps matching TRBD1 (6 bases). The V gene's germline CDR1 is MNHEY and CDR2 SVGAGI. The CDR3 covers 15 residues. The V end was cut by 0 bases, the J end by 4 bases, with 13 bases between. As DNA, the CDR3 is TGTGCCAGCAGTTACTCCCGCGGACAGACTTACGAGCAGTACTTC. This sequence encodes CASSYSRGQTYEQYF.

The rearrangement links TRBV5-1 to TRBJ2-2; D unclear. The germline V and J ends were trimmed by 1 base and 4 bases, with 11 bases remaining between them. This CDR3 region has 15 residues. Germline lookup yields CDR1 SGHRS and CDR2 YFSETQ. CDR3 protein: CASSLFAGSTGELFF. The CDR3, as DNA: TGCGCCAGCAGCTTGTTTGCAGGAAGCACCGGGGAGCTGTTTTTT.

The chain is built from TRBV28 and TRBJ1-5; TRBD1 aligns across 10 bases. Germline loops: CDR1 MDHEN, CDR2 SYDVKM. This CDR3 spans 15 amino acids. The trim removed 5 bases at V and 5 bases at J, leaving 6 bases unmatched. The CDR3 protein is CASSTRDRGYQPQHF. The CDR3, as DNA: TGTGCCAGCAGTACCCGGGACAGGGGATATCAGCCCCAGCATTTT.

The chain uses TRBV9 and TRBJ1-4, with TRBD1 as a possible D gene (6 bases). This CDR3 is built from 16 residues. Between the trimmed V and J ends, which lost 4 bases and 4 bases, there was a span of 17 bases. The germline CDR1 and CDR2 sequences are SGDLS and YYNGEE. CDR3 DNA: TGTGCCAGCAGCCCTACTGGACAGAAGCTTAATGAAAAACTGTTTTTT. This sequence encodes CASSPTGQKLNEKLFF.

The chain recombines TRBV11-2 with TRBJ2-7; tentative D call: TRBD2 (6 bases). V shed 8 bases and J shed 0 bases, with 23 bases lying between them. Germline CDR1 SGHAT, CDR2 FQNNGV. The CDR3 is 17 residues long. CDR3 DNA sequence: TGTGCCAGCCGTGGGACCACAGGAGGGGCTGGCTCCTACGAGCAGTACTTC. Translated, it gives CASRGTTGGAGSYEQYF.

Here the CDR3 DNA reads TGCAGCGTTGTCGGGGATGGCTACACCTTC. Translated, it gives CSVVGDGYTF. This chain connects TRBV29-1 to TRBJ1-2; D not resolved. This CDR3 is built from 10 residues. CDR1 and CDR2 (germline): SQVTM, ANQGSEA. V gave up 4 bases and J gave up 6 bases, with 6 bases separating them.

This sequence joins TRBV9 and TRBJ1-2, with 7 nucleotides matching TRBD1. The J segment lost 4 bases and the V segment lost 4 bases, leaving 10 bases of the junction unmatched. Germline V gene sequence: CDR1 SGDLS, CDR2 YYNGEE. The CDR3 has 15 residues. The CDR3 DNA follows: TGTGCCAGCAGCACGGACTGGGACAGCCCCTATGGCTACACCTTC. This gives the protein CASSTDWDSPYGYTF.

The chain links TRBV7-9 to TRBJ2-5; D could derive from TRBD1 or TRBD2 (6 bases each). Germline CDR1 SEHNR, CDR2 FQNEAQ (reference sequence). The CDR3 extends over 15 amino acids. V lost 5 bases and J 4 bases, leaving 17 bases between the germline ends. The DNA of the CDR3 is TGTGCCAGCAGCCCTGCTACGGGGGCAGGAGAGACCCAGTACTTC. Protein: CASSPATGAGETQYF.

This chain uses TRBV4-3 with TRBJ1-2; 7 bases are a match to TRBD1. This CDR3 spans 16 amino acids. The V and J ends lost 3 bases and 5 bases, in that order; junction bases with no gene match: 12. Germline V gene lookup returns CDR1 LGHNA and CDR2 YSLEER. CDR3 sequence: CASSQDPTGTAYGYTF. DNA of the CDR3: TGCGCCAGCAGCCAGGATCCGACGGGGACAGCTTATGGCTACACCTTC.

The V call is TRBV2, the J call TRBJ1-2; 7 bases map to TRBD1. This CDR3 comprises 14 residues. V was clipped by 6 bases and J by 0 bases; unmatched bases: 4. Germline V lookup: CDR1 SNHLY, CDR2 FYNNEI. The CDR3 DNA reads TGTGCCAGCAGCGACAGGGCCGCTAACTATGGCTACACCTTC. This codes for CASSDRAANYGYTF.

The chain recombines TRBV10-3 with TRBJ2-5, with TRBD2 identical over 7 bases. CDR1 and CDR2 from the germline V gene are ENHRY and SYGVKD. The CDR3 is 13 residues long. With 1 base clipped from V and 4 bases from J, the junction kept 0 bases outside the gene matches. The CDR3 spells CAISEWGGETQYF. CDR3 nucleotides: TGTGCCATCAGTGAGTGGGGGGGAGAGACCCAGTACTTC.

The rearrangement uses TRBV4-3 and TRBJ1-2; D is unclear. Trimming took off 2 bases at V and 7 bases at J, with 14 bases between the two ends. This CDR3 comprises 14 residues. CDR1 and CDR2 from the germline V gene are LGHNA and YSLEER. The DNA of the CDR3 is TGCGCCAGCAGCCAATGGCCCGGCTCCCGTGGCTACACCTTC. Translated: CASSQWPGSRGYTF.

The chain recombines TRBV25-1 with TRBJ1-2; D uncertain. Trimming left V 3 bases short and J 2 bases short, with 7 bases between. The CDR3 contains 13 residues. The germline V gene encodes CDR1 MGHDK and CDR2 SYGVNS. CDR3 DNA: TGTGCCAGCAGTGAGCAGGTCAACTATGGCTACACCTTC. Its protein is CASSEQVNYGYTF.

This chain links TRBV6-5 with TRBJ2-7; D not resolved. CDR3 length: 13 amino acids. In germline, CDR1 is MNHEY, CDR2 SVGAGI. V lost 5 bases and J lost 3, with 11 bases in between. Here the CDR3 reads CASSIAQFYEQYF. The CDR3 DNA is TGTGCCAGCAGTATCGCTCAGTTCTACGAGCAGTACTTC.

CDR3 loop: CASSLEQKNIQYF. DNA for the CDR3: TGTGCCAGCAGCTTAGAACAGAAAAACATTCAGTACTTC. This chain joins TRBV7-2 and TRBJ2-4; D uncertain. The germline gives CDR1 SGHTA, CDR2 FQGNSA. V lost 1 base and J lost 4, with 5 bases in between. This CDR3 contains 13 residues.